Listed here is a single TCR beta chain. The antigen it binds to is not known. Per-base quality was not reported, and no clone a single base away is much larger than it. The entry originates in a study of blood T cell repertoires in COVID-19 (dated by TCRdb to the early 2020s). Turning to the overall study: Samples from collaborators originated in the United States, Italy and Spain and spanned both the acute and convalescent phases of COVID-19. A freely available public database, intended as a resource for researchers studying the immune response to SARS-CoV-2, is where the repertoires were released. The dataset comprised deeply sampled blood TCRbeta repertoires from subjects exposed to, actively infected with, or recovered from COVID-19. The prospective study material was composed of cDNA or gDNA derived from T cells, B-cell-depleted T cells, or PBMCs. Samples came from the ongoing ImmuneRACE study (first 160 participants) plus 1,254 subjects from 6 global collaborators. Where available, HLA class I and class II types were obtained from metadata supplied by the sample provider rather than from assay-based typing. Sample metadata almost always included a de-identified subject ID, COVID-19 status, age in years and sex.

TCRbeta CDR3 regions were amplified from genomic DNA using the immunoSEQ Assay, a bias-controlled multiplex PCR. The paper's data handling went like this. The number of nucleated cells in each sample was estimated from the amplification of reference gene primers within the assay. To quantify the absolute abundance of each unique TCRbeta CDR3 rearrangement, sequence reads were collapsed and filtered. For each sample, productive Simpson clonality was calculated by taking the square root of Simpson's diversity index across productive rearrangements. This immuneACCESS table, as held by TCRdb, lists in-frame sequences with V and J called but not all clones. Of the missing ones, under half trace to an unresolved V gene in checked studies; the others have no known cause. V and J calls and clone size are as listed in that table; D and trimming were resolved from the DNA. Counted in this sample were around 160,000 clones; 85% to 90% of them appeared once. In total, the top ten clones hold approximately 1.2% of the sample.

The study at large found these results: How much clinical and demographic metadata was included differed by source and by participant, and the metadata was provided uncurated.

Trimming removed 5 bases from V and 7 bases from J; the gene matches leave 4 bases unexplained. The CDR3 covers 14 residues, taking in both the cysteine and the phenylalanine. Just CDR3 DNA is preserved here, 42 bases in frame from base 1. Sequences MRHNA (CDR1) and SNTAGT (CDR2) are obtained from the germline V gene. Enrolling through a virtual design, the prospective study's participants ranged in age from about 18 to 89 years and lived across roughly 24 United States geographic areas. To assign participants to cohorts, the prospective study relied on clinical history that participants themselves reported in a screening survey and a study questionnaire. In the prospective study, mobile phlebotomists collected whole blood, serum and a nasopharyngeal or oropharyngeal swab from each participant. Over a 2-month period, participants in the prospective study had the option of providing additional blood draws and questionnaires. Before DNA extraction, blood samples from the prospective study were shipped at room temperature or frozen.

Sequencing was done on a sample of PBMCs or T cells enriched from blood (not recorded which). The origin of this receptor is a woman aged 25 to 39 with acute COVID-19. The rearranged segments are TRBV6-4 and TRBJ1-6, with 8 central nucleotides matching TRBD1. CDR3 sequence: CASSKAGGNSPLHF. The nucleotide sequence is given as TGTGCCAGCAGTAAAGCAGGGGGCAATTCACCCCTCCACTTT.